This T cell receptor beta chain came from a study of vaccination and CD4 T cells after COVID-19. Study summary: Two of the convalescents were Hispanic, and the group consisted of six males and four females. It was a median roughly 100 days after diagnosis, with a range of 35 to 161, that post-COVID samples were drawn.

As for treatment: roughly ten-day PBMC culture with coronavirus spike peptide pools or control peptides (ViraFEST assay). An Oncomine TCR Beta short-read assay was used to sequence the DNA from cultured CD4+ T cells. In TCRdb, the PCR reads were re-called with MiXCR into one record per CDR3 protein. The sample holds some 25,000 distinct CDR3 sequences, around 60% seen once. Study-level points and caveats: In convalescent patients, a median roughly 90% of reactive clones appeared only post-vaccination.

The V and J ends lost 2 bases and 9 bases respectively, with 17 bases between them. The CDR3 runs 16 residues. Germline CDR1 and CDR2: MNHEY and SVGAGI. This clonotype has just a few counts. Its matching antigen is unknown. Sequencing was performed on CD4+ T cells from blood, cultured in vitro, taken after SARS-CoV-2 vaccination. The origin of this receptor is a human donor who received a COVID-19 vaccine. J is TRBJ1-6 and V is TRBV6-5; perhaps TRBD1 as D (6 bases). This CDR3 is CASSYGGGQSSSPLHF. CDR3 nucleotides: TGTGCCAGCAGTTACGGCGGGGGACAATCAAGTTCACCCCTCCACTTT.